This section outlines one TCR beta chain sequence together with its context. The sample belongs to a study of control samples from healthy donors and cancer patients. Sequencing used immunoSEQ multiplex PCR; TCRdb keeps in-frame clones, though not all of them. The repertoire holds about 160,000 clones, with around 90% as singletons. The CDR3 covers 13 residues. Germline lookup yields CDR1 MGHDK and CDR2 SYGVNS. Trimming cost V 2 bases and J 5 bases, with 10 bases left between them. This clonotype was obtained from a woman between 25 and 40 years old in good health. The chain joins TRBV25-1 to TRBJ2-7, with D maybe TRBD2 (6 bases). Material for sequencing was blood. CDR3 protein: CASSEGEVDEQYF. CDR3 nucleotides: TGTGCCAGCAGTGAAGGGGAGGTTGACGAGCAGTACTTC.